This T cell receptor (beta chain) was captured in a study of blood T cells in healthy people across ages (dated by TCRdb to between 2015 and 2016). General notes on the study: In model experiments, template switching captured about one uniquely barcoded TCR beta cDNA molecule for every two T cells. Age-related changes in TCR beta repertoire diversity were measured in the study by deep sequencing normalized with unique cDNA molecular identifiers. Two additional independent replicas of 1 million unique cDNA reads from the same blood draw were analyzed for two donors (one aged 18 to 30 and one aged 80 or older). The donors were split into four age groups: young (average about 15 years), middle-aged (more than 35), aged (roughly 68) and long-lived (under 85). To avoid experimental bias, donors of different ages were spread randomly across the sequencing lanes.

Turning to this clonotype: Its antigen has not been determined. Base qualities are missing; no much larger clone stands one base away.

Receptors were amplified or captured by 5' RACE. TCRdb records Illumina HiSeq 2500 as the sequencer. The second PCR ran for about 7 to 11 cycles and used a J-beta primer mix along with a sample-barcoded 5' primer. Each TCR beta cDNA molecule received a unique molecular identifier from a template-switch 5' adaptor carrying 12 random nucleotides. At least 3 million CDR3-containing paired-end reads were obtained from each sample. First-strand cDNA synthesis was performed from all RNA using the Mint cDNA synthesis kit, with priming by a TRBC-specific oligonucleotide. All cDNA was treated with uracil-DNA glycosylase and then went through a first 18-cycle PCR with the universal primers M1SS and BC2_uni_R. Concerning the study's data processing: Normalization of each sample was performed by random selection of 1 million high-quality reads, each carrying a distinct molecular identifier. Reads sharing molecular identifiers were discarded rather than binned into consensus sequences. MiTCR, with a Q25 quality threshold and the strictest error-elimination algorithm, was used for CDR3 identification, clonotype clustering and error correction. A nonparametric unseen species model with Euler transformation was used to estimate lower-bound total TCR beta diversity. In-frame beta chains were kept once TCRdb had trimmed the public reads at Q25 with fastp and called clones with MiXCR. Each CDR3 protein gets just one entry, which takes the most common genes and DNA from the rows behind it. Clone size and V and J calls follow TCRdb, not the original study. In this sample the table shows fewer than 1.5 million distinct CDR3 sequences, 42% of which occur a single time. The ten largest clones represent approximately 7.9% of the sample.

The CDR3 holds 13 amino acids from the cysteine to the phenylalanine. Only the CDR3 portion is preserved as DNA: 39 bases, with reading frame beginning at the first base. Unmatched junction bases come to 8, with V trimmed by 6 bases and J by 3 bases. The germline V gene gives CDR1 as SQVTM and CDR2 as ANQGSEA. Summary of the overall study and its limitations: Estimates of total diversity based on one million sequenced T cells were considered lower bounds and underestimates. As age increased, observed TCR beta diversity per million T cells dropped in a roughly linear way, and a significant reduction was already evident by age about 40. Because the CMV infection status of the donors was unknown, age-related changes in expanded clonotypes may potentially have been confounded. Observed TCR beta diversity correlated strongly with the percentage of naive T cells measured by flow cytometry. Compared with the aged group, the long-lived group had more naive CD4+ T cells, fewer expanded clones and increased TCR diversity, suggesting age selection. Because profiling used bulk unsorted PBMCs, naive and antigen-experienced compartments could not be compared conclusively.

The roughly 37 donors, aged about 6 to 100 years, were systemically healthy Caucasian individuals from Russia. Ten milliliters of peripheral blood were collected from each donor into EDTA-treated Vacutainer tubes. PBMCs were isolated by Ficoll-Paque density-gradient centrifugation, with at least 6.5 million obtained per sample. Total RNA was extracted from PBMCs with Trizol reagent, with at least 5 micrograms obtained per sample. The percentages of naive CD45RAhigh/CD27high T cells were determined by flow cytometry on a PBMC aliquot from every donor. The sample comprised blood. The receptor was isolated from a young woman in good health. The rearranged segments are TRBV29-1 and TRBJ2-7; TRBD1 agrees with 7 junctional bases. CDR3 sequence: CSVLFRDSYEQYF. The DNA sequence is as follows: TGCAGCGTCCTCTTCCGGGACAGCTACGAGCAGTACTTC.